The 6 T cell receptor beta chains listed next were all sequenced from one sample in a study of identical twins. TCRdb reprocessed the 5' RACE reads via MiXCR and lists one record per CDR3 protein. The sample lists a few hundred thousand distinct CDR3 sequences, roughly a tenth occurring once. Material for sequencing was memory T cells sorted from blood. The receptors here all came from a middle-aged man in good health.

This clonotype was recorded a few times. The J gene is TRBJ2-5, the V gene TRBV28; D is possibly TRBD1 or TRBD2 (5 bases each). Trimming pared 4 bases from V and 5 bases from J, leaving 11 bases between. This CDR3 has 13 amino acids. CDR1 MDHEN and CDR2 SYDVKM come from the germline V gene. The CDR3 DNA sequence: TGTGCCAGCAGTTGGCGAGGGGATGAGACCCAGTACTTC. It is translated as CASSWRGDETQYF.

This rearrangement joins TRBV6-5 to TRBJ2-5, with 8 bases matching TRBD1. Germline V lookup: CDR1 MNHEY, CDR2 SVGAGI. CDR3 length equals 14 residues. With 4 bases clipped from V and 5 bases from J, the junction kept 6 bases outside the gene matches. DNA for the CDR3: TGTGCCAGCAGTTCCGGACAGGGATCGGAGACCCAGTACTTC. Translation: CASSSGQGSETQYF.

Ten or more counts support this clonotype. The chain is built from TRBV6-1 and TRBJ2-7; 9 bases are a match to TRBD1. This CDR3 has 15 amino acids. Trimming removed 6 bases from V and 3 bases from J; junction bases left unmatched: 9. Germline CDR1 and CDR2: MNHNS and SASEGT. Here the CDR3 reads CASREGQGPYYEQYF. CDR3 DNA sequence: TGTGCCAGCAGAGAGGGACAGGGACCGTACTACGAGCAGTACTTC.

This clonotype appeared many times. The rearrangement links TRBV7-2 to TRBJ2-1; D tentatively fits TRBD1 or TRBD2 (5 bases each). V dropped 4 bases and J dropped 3 bases, with 13 bases sitting between them. Germline CDR1 SGHTA, CDR2 FQGNSA. The CDR3 runs to 15 residues. CDR3 sequence: CASSSTGTNYNEQFF. The CDR3 DNA is TGTGCCAGCAGCTCAACCGGGACCAACTACAATGAGCAGTTCTTC.

As to this clonotype: Given a much more abundant clone one base away, this may be a read error. The CDR3 loop is CASSLGWGGRAHEQFF. CDR3 in DNA: TGCGCCAGCAGCTTGGGGTGGGGCGGGAGGGCCCACGAGCAGTTCTTC. The chain couples TRBV5-1 to TRBJ2-1; TRBD2 matches 9 bases. The CDR3 is made up of 16 amino acids. Germline V gene lookup returns CDR1 SGHRS and CDR2 YFSETQ. V shed 0 bases and J 10 bases; nucleotides not matched to a gene: 11. Full variable domain (outside the CDR3, taken from reference TRBV5-1 and TRBJ2-1): KAGVTQTPRYLIKTRGQQVTLSCSPISGHRSVSWYQQTPGQGLQFLFEYFSETQRNKGNFPGRFSGRQFSNSRSEMNVSTLELGDSALYLCASSLGWGGRAHEQFFGPGTRLTVL.

V usage is TRBV7-9 and J usage is TRBJ2-5; D is undetermined. Per germline, CDR1 SEHNR and CDR2 FQNEAQ (reference sequence). With 5 bases removed from V and 5 bases from J, the gap between germline ends came to 9 bases. The CDR3 is made up of 12 amino acids. CDR3 in amino acids: CASSQVGETQYF. CDR3 DNA: TGTGCCAGCAGCCAAGTTGGCGAGACCCAGTACTTC.